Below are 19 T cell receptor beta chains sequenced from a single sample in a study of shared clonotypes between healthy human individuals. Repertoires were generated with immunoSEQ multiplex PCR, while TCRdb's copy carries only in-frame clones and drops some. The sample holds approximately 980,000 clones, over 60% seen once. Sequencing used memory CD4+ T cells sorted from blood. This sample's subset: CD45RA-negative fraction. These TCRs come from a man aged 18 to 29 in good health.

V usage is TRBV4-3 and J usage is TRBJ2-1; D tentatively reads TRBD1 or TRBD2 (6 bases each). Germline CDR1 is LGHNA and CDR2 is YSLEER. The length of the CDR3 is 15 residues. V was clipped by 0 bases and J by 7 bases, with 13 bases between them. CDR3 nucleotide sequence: TGCGCCAGCAGCCAAGATCGACAGGCGGGGAATGAGCAGTTCTTC. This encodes CASSQDRQAGNEQFF.

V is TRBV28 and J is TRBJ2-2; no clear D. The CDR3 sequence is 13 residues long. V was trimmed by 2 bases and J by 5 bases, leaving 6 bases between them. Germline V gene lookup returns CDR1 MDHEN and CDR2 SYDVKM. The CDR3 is CASSLTVTGELFF. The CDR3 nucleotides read TGTGCCAGCAGTTTAACCGTAACCGGGGAGCTGTTTTTT.

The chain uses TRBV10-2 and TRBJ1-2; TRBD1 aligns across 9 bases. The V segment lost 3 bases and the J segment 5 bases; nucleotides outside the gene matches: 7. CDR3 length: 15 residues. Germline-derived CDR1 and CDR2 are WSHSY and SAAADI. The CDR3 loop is CASSEGVGQGYGYTF. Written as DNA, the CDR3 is TGCGCCAGCAGTGAAGGAGTGGGACAGGGTTATGGCTACACCTTC.

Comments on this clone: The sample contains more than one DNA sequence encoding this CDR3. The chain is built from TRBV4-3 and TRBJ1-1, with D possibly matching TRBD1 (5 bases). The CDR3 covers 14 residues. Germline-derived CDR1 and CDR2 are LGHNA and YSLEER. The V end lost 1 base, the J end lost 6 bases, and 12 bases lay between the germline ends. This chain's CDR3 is CASSQGGRVSEAFF. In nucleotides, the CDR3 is TGCGCCAGCAGCCAAGGGGGCAGGGTATCTGAAGCTTTCTTT.

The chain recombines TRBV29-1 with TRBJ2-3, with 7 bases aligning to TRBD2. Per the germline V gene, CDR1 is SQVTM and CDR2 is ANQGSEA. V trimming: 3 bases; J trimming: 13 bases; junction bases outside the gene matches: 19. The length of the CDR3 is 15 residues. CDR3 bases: TGCAGCGTTGACCTTCAGTCTGGCGGGGGTCTGGGGGAGTATTTT. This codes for CSVDLQSGGGLGEYF.

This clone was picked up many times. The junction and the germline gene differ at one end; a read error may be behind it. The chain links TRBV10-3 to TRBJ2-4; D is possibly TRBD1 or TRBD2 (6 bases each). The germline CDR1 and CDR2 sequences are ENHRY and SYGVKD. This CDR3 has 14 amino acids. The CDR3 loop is CATSRGEAKNIQYF. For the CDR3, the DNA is TGTGCCACCAGTAGGGGGGAAGCCAAAAACATTCAGTACTTC.

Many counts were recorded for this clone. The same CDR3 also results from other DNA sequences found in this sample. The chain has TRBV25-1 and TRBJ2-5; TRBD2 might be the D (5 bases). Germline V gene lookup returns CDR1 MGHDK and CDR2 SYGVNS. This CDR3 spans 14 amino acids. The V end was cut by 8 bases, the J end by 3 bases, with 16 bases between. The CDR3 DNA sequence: TGTGCCAGCGCACCCCACGGGGTCGAAGAGACCCAGTACTTC. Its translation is CASAPHGVEETQYF. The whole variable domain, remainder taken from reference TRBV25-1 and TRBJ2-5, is EADIYQTPRYLVIGTGKKITLECSQTMGHDKMYWYQQDPGMELHLIHYSYGVNSTEKGDLSSESTVSRIRTEHFPLTLESARPSHTSQYLCASAPHGVEETQYFGPGTRLLVL.

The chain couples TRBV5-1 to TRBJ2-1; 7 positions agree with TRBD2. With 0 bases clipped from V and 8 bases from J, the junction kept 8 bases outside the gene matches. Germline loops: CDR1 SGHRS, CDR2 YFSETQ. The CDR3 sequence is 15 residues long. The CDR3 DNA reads TGCGCCAGCAGCTTGGAGGCGGGAGATCACGATGAGCAGTTCTTC. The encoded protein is CASSLEAGDHDEQFF.

The CDR3 DNA reads as TGTGCCAGCAGCCCCAGGTCAGGCTCTGGGGCCAACGTCCTGACTTTC. Translation: CASSPRSGSGANVLTF. The chain combines TRBV7-8 with TRBJ2-6; D is unclear. Trimming left V 5 bases short and J 0 bases short, with 11 bases between. This CDR3 spans 16 amino acids. The germline V gene encodes CDR1 SGHVS and CDR2 FQNEAQ.

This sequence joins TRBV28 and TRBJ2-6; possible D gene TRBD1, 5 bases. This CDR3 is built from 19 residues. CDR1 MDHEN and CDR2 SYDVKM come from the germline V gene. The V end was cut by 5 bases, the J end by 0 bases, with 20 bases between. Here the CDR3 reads CASSRVGRAKVSGANVLTF. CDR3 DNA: TGTGCCAGCAGTAGGGTAGGCAGGGCCAAAGTCTCTGGGGCCAACGTCCTGACTTTC. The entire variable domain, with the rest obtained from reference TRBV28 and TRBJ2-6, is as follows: DVKVTQSSRYLVKRTGEKVFLECVQDMDHENMFWYRQDPGLGLRLIYFSYDVKMKEKGDIPEGYSVSREKKERFSLILESASTNQTSMYLCASSRVGRAKVSGANVLTFGAGSRLTVL.

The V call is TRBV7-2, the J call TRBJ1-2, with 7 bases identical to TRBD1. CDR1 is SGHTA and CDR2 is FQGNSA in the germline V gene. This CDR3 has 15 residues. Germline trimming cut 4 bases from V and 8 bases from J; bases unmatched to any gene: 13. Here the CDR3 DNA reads TGTGCCAGCAGCTCGTGGAACACAGGGGAAAGGGGCTACACCTTC. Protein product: CASSSWNTGERGYTF.

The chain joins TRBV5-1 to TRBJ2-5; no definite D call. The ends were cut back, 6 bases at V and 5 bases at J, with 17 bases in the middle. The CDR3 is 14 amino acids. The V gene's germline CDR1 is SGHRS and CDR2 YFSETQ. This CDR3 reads CASTIGNSWETQYF. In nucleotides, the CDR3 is TGCGCCAGCACCATAGGAAACTCGTGGGAGACCCAGTACTTC.

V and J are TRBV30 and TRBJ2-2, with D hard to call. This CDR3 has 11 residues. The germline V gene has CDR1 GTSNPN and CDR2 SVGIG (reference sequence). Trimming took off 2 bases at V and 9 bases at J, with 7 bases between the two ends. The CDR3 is CAWSSLRELFF. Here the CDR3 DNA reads TGTGCCTGGAGTAGCCTCCGGGAGCTGTTTTTT.

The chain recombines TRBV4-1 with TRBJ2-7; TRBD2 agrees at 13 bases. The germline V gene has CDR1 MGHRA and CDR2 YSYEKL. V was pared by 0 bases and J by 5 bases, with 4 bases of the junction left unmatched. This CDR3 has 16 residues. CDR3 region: CASSQDGLAGEDEQYF. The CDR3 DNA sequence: TGCGCCAGCAGCCAAGACGGACTAGCGGGAGAGGACGAGCAGTACTTC.

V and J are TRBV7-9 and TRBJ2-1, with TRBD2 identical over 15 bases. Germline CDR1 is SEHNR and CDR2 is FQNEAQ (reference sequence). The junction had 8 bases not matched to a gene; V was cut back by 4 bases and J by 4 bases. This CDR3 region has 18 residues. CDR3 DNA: TGTGCCAGCAGCTCCGGGACTAGCGGGAGGAGGGAATACAATGAGCAGTTCTTC. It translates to CASSSGTSGRREYNEQFF.

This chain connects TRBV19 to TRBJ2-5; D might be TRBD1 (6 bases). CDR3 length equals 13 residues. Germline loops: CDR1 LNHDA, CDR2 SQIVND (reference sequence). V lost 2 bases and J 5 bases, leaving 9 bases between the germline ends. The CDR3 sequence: CASSIPGVETQYF. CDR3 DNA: TGTGCCAGTAGTATACCAGGGGTGGAGACCCAGTACTTC.

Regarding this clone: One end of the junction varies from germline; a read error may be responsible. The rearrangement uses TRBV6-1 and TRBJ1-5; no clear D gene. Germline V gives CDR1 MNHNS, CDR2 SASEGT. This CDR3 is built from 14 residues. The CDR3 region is CANSERARNQPQHF. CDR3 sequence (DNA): TGTGCCAACAGTGAAAGGGCCCGCAATCAGCCCCAGCATTTT.

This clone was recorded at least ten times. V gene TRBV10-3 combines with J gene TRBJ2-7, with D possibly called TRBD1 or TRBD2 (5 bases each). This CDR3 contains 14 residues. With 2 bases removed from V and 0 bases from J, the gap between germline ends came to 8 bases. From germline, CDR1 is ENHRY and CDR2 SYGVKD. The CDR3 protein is CAISERGPSYEQYF. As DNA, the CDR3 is TGTGCCATCAGTGAGCGGGGCCCCTCCTACGAGCAGTACTTC.

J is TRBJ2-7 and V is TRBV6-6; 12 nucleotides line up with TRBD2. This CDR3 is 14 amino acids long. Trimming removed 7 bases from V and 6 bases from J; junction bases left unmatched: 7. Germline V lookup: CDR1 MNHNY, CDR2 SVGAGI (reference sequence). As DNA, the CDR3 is TGTGCCAGCACCCGACTAGCGGGAGAAGGCGAGCAGTACTTC. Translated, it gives CASTRLAGEGEQYF.